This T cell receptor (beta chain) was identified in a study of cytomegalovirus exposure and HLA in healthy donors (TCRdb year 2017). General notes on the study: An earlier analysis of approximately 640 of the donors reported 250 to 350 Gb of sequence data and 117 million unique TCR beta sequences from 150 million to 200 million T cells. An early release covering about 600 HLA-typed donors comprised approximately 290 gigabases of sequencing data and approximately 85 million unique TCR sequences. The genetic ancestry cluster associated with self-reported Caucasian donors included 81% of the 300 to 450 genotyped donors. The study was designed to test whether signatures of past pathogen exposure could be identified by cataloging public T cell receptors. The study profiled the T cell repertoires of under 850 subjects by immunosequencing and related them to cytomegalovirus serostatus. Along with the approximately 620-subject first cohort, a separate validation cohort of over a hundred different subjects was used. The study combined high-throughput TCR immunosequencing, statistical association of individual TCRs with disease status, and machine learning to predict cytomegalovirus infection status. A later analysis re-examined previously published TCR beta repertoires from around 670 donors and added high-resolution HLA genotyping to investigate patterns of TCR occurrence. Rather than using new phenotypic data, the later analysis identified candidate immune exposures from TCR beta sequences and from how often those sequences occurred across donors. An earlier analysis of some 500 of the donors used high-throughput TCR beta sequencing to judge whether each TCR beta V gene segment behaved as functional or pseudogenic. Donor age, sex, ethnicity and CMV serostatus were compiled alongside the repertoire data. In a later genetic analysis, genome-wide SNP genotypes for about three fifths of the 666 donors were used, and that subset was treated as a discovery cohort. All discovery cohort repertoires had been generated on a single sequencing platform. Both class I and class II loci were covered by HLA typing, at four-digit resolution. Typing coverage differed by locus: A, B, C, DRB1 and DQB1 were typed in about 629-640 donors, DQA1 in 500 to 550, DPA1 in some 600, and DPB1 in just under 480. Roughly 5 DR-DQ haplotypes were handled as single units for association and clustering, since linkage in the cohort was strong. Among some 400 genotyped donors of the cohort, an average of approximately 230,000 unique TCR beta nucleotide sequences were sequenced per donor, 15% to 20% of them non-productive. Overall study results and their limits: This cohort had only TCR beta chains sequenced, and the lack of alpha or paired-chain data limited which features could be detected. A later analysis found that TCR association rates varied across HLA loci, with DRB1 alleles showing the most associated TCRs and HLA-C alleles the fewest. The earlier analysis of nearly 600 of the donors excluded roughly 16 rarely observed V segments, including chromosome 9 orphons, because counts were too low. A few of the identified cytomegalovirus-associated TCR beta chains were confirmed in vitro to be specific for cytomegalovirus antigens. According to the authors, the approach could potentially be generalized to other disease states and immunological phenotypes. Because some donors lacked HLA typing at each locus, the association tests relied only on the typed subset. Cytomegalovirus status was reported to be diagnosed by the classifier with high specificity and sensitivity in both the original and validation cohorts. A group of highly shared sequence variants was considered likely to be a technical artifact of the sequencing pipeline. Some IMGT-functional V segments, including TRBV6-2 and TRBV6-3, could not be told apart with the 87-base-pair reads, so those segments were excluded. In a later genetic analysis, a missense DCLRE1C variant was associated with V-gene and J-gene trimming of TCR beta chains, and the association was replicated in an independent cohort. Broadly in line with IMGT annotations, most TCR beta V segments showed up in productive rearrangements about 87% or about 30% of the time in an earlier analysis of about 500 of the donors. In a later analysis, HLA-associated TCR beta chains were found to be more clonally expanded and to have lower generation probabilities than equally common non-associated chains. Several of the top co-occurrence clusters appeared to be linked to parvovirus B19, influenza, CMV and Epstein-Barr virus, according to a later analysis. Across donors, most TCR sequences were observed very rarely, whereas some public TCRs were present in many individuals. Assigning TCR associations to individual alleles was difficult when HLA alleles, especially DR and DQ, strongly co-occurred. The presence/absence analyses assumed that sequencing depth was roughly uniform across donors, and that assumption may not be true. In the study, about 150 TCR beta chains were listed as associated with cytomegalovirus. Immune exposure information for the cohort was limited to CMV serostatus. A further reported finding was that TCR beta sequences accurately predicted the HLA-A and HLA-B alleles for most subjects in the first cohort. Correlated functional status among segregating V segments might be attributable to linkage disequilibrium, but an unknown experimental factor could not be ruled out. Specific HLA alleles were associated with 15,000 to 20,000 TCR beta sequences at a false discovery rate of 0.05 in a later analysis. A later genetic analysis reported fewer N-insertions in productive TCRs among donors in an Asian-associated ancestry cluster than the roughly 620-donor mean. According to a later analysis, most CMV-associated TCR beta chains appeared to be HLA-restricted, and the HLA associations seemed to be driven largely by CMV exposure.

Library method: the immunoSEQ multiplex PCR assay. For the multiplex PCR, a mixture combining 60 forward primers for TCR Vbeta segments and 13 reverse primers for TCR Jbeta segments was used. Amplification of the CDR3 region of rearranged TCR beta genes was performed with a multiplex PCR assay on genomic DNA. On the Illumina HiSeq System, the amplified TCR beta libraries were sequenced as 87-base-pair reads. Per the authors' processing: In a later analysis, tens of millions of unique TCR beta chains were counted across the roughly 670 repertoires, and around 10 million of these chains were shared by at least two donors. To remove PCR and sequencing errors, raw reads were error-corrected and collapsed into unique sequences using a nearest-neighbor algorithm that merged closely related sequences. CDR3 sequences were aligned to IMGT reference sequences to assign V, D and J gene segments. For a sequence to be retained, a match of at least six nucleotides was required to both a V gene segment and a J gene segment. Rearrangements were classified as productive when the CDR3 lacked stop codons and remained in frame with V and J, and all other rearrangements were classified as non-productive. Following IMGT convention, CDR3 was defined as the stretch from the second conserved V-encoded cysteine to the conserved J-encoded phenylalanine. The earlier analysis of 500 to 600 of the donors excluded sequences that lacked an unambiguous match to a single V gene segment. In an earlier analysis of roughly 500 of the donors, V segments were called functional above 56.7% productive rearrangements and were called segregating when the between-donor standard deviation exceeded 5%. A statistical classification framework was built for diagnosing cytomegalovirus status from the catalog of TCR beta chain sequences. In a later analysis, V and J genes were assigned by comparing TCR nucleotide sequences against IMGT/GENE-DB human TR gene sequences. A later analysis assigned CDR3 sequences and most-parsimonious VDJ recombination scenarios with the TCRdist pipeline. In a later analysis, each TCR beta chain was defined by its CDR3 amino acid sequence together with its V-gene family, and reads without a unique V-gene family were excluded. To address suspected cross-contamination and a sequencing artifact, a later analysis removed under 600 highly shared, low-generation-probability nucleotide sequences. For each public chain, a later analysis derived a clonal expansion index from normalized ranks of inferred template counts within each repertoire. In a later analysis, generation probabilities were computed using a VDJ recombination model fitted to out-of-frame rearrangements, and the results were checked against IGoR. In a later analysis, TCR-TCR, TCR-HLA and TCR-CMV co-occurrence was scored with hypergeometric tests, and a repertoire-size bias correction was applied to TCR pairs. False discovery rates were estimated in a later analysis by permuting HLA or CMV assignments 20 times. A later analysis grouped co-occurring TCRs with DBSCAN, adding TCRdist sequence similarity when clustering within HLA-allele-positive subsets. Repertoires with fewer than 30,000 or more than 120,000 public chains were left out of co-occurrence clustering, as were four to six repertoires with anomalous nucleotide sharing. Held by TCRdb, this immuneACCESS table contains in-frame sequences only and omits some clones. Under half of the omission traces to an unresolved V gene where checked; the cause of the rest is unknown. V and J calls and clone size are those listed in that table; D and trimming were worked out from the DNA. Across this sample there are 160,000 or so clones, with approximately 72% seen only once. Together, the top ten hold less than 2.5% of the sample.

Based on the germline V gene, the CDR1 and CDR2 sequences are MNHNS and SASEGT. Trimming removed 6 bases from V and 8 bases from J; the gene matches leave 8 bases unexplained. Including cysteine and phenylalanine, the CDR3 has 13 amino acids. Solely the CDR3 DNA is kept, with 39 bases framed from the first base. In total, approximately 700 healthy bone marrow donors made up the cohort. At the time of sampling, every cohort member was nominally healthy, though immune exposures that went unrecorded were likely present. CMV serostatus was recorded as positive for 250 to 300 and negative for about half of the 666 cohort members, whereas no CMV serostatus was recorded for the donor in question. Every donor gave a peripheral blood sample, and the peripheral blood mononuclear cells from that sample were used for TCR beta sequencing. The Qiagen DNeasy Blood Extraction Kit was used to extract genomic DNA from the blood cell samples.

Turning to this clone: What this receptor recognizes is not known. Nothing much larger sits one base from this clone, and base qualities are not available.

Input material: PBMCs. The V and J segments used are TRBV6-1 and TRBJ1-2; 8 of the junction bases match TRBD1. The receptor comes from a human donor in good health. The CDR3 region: CASRLLDREGYTF. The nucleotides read TGTGCCAGCAGACTACTGGACAGGGAGGGCTACACCTTC.